This T cell receptor beta chain derives from a study of CD8 T cells in Susac syndrome. The CDR3 runs 16 residues. V gave up 0 bases and J gave up 0 bases, with 9 bases separating them. The germline gives CDR1 MRHNA, CDR2 SNTAGT. Points on this clonotype: The antigen remains unidentified.

The control group consisted of healthy donors matched for age and sex. With random hexamers, roughly 0.45 to 1 ug RNA was reverse transcribed. TCRdb re-analysed the immunoSEQ multiplex PCR reads in MiXCR, keeping a single row per CDR3 protein. Of roughly 80,000 distinct CDR3 sequences detected, 85% to 95% appear once; the ten largest clones hold less than 0.3%. Notes on the study in general: As acknowledged by the study, its TCR sequencing and HLA analysis included a relatively small number of individuals.

The sequence derives from a human donor in good health. The sample was CD8+ T cells from PBMCs. This chain uses TRBV6-4 with TRBJ2-1, with unresolved D. For the CDR3, the DNA is TGTGCCAGCAGTGACTCGGTCACACGCTCCTACAATGAGCAGTTCTTC. Protein product: CASSDSVTRSYNEQFF.